This is a list of T cell receptor beta chains from one sample in a study of response to subunit inactivated influenza vaccine. Using its own MiXCR run on the RT-PCR reads, TCRdb lists one record per CDR3 protein. The sample includes hundreds of thousands of distinct CDR3 sequences, over 9% seen only once; the top ten take 7.8%. Here the sequenced sample was non-naive T cells sorted from PBMCs, taken 14 to 15 days before vaccination. These receptors were obtained from a man aged 45-65 years who received an inactivated influenza vaccine. Each CDR3 is given with its conserved first and last residue. D genes are given only for firm matches. Clone size appears in some rows only: once, few, many, or a class for an expanded clone.

V	J	size	D	DNA	CDR3
TRBV2	TRBJ2-2	NA	TRBD1	TGTGCCAGCAGCGAAGGACAGGGTTACGCCGGGGAGCTGTTTTTT	CASSEGQGYAGELFF
TRBV5-1	TRBJ2-2	few	NA	TGCGCCAGCTCCCAGACAGTCAACACCGGGGAGCTGTTTTTT	CASSQTVNTGELFF
TRBV7-2	TRBJ2-7	NA	NA	TGTGCCAGCAGCCGTTACGGTACAAGGGCCCCCTCCTACGAGCAGTACTTC	CASSRYGTRAPSYEQYF
TRBV5-6	TRBJ1-2	NA	NA	TGTGCCAGCAGCTTCGCAGGTCGCAGGGGTGGAGGCTACACCTTC	CASSFAGRRGGGYTF
TRBV7-2	TRBJ2-3	NA	TRBD2	TGTGCCAGCAGCTTAGTGCTAGCGGGGGGGTCTGATACGCAGTATTTT	CASSLVLAGGSDTQYF
TRBV6-2/TRBV6-3	TRBJ2-5	NA	NA	TGTGCCAGCAGTCCGGTCCAACAGAGGCTAAAGGTAGAGACCCAGTACTTC	CASSPVQQRLKVETQYF
TRBV5-1	TRBJ2-7	NA	NA	TGCGCCAGCTCGACGCCCGGGGGAGTCTACGAGCAGTACTTC	CASSTPGGVYEQYF
TRBV20-1	TRBJ2-3	NA	NA	TGCAGTGCTAAAGCGGTCAACACAGATACGCAGTATTTT	CSAKAVNTDTQYF
TRBV28	TRBJ2-7	NA	NA	TGTGCCAGCAGTTTATTGGTAGGGAAGTCCTACGAGCAGTACTTC	CASSLLVGKSYEQYF
TRBV7-2	TRBJ2-5	NA	NA	TGTGCCAGCAGCCGCTCGGGGGCGACGGAGACCCAGTACTTC	CASSRSGATETQYF
TRBV20-1	TRBJ2-5	many	TRBD1	TGCAGTGCTAAACGACAGGGGAGTAGGGAGACCCAGTACTTC	CSAKRQGSRETQYF
TRBV27	TRBJ1-2	few	NA	TGTGCCAGCAGTCCAAGGGCCTTCTATGGCTACACCTTC	CASSPRAFYGYTF
TRBV24-1	TRBJ1-1	few	NA	TGTGCCACCAGTGACAACCGGGTGGGCAGGGGCACTGAAGCTTTCTTT	CATSDNRVGRGTEAFF
TRBV10-3	TRBJ2-2	NA	TRBD2	TGTGCCAGCCTAGCGGAGGCGAACACCGGGGAGCTGTTTTTT	CASLAEANTGELFF
TRBV4-2	TRBJ2-7	NA	TRBD2	TGTGCCAGCAGCCAAGAAGGACTAGCGGGGTCCTACGAGCAGTACTTC	CASSQEGLAGSYEQYF
TRBV20-1	TRBJ1-1	NA	NA	TGCAGTGCAGTGGAAACGAACCCTGAAGCTTTCTTT	CSAVETNPEAFF
TRBV12-3/TRBV12-4	TRBJ2-1	NA	TRBD2	TGTGCCAGCAGTTTCCGGCGGGGGGAGTCTGCCTACAATGAGCAGTTCTTC	CASSFRRGESAYNEQFF
TRBV11-3	TRBJ2-3	NA	NA	TGTGCCAGCAGCTTTCGGGACGGGACAGATACGCAGTATTTT	CASSFRDGTDTQYF
TRBV11-2	TRBJ2-1	few	NA	TGTGCCAGCAGCTTAAGGGGCAGCATTGAGCAGTTCTTC	CASSLRGSIEQFF
TRBV7-2	TRBJ2-3	NA	NA	TGTGCCAGCAGCTTCGGGACGCTGACAGATACGCAGTATTTT	CASSFGTLTDTQYF
TRBV5-1	TRBJ1-1	NA	NA	TGCGCCAGCACCCCCCTTGACACGAACACTGAAGCTTTCTTT	CASTPLDTNTEAFF
TRBV12-3/TRBV12-4	TRBJ2-7	many	NA	TGTGCCAGCAGCTACGTGCGGGATAGCGAGCAGTACTTC	CASSYVRDSEQYF
TRBV20-1	TRBJ2-1	many	TRBD1	TGCAGTGCTAGAGCGACAGGGGGTGGTCGTAGCTCCTACAATGAGCAGTTCTTC	CSARATGGGRSSYNEQFF
TRBV20-1	TRBJ2-2	NA	TRBD1	TGCAGTGTCATCGACAGGGGTGCCACCGGGGAGCTGTTTTTT	CSVIDRGATGELFF
TRBV5-1	TRBJ2-7	NA	TRBD2	TGCGCCAGCGCCCCTGTCAGCGGGGGGTCAAGGTACGAGCAGTACTTC	CASAPVSGGSRYEQYF
TRBV29-1	TRBJ2-7	many	NA	TGCAGCGCACACCCGAGGGGGGGGCGCCCGACCTACGAGCAGTACTTC	CSAHPRGGRPTYEQYF
TRBV5-1	TRBJ2-7	many	NA	TGCGCCAGCAGCAAGCCGGCAGCCGAGCAGTACTTC	CASSKPAAEQYF